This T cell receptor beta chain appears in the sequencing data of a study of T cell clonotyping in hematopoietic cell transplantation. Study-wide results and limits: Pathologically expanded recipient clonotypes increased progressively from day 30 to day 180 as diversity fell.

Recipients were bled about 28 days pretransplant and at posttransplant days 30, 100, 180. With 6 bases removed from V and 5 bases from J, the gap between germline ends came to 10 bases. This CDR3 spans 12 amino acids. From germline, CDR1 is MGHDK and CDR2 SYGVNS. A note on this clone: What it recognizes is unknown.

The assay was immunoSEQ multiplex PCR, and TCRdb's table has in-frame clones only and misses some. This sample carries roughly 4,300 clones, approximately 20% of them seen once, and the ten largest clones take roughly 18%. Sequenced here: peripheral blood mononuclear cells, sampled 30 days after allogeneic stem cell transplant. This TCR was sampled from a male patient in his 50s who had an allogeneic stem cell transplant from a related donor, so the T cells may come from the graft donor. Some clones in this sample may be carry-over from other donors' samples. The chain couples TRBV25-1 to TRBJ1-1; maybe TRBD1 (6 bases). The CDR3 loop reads CASRDRRTEAFF. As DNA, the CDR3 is TGTGCCAGCAGGGACAGAAGAACTGAAGCTTTCTTT.